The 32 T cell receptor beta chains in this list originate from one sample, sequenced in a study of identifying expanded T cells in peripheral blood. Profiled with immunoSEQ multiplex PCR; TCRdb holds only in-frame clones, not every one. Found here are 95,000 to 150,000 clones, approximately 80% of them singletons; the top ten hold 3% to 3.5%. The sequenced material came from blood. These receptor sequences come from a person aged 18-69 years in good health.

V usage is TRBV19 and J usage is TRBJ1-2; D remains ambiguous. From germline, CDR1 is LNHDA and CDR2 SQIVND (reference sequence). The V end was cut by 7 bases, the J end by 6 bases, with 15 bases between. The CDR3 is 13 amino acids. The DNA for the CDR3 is TGTGCCAGTAACTCGGGTTCAAGGGATGGCTACACCTTC. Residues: CASNSGSRDGYTF. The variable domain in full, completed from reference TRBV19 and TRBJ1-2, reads DGGITQSPKYLFRKEGQNVTLSCEQNLNHDAMYWYRQDPGQGLRLIYYSQIVNDFQKGDIAEGYSVSREKKESFPLTVTSAQKNPTAFYLCASNSGSRDGYTFGSGTRLTVV.

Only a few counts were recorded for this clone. The CDR3 here is CASNGGNGEPQHF. The CDR3 DNA sequence: TGTGCCAGTAACGGGGGTAACGGAGAGCCCCAGCATTTT. This sequence joins TRBV19 and TRBJ1-5, with D possibly being TRBD1 (5 bases). With 7 bases removed from V and 8 bases from J, the gap between germline ends came to 15 bases. The CDR3 runs 13 residues. Germline CDR1 reads LNHDA; CDR2 reads SQIVND (reference sequence).

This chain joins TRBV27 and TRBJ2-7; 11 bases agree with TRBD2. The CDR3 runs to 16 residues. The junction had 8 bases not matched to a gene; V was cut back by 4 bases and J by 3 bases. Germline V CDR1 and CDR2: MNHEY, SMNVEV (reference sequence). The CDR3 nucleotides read TGTGCCAGCAGTTCCCAGAAGACTAGCGGGGTCTACGAGCAGTACTTC. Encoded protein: CASSSQKTSGVYEQYF.

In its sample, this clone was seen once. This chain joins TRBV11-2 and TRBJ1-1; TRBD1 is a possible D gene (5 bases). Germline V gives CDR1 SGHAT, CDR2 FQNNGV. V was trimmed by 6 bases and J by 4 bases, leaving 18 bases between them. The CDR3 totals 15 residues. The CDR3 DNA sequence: TGTGCCAGCAGACCCGGGACGAGTGGAACCACTGAAGCTTTCTTT. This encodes CASRPGTSGTTEAFF.

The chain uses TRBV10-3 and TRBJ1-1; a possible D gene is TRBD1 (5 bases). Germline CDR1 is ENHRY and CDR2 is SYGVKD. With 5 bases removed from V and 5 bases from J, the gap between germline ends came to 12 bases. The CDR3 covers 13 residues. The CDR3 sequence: CAISPQGRTEAFF. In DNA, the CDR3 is TGTGCCATCAGTCCTCAGGGACGGACTGAAGCTTTCTTT.

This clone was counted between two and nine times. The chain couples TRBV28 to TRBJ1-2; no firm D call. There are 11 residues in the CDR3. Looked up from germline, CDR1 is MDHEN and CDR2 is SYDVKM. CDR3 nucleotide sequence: TGTGCACTAGCATCGGATATCGGCTACACCTTC. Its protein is CALASDIGYTF.

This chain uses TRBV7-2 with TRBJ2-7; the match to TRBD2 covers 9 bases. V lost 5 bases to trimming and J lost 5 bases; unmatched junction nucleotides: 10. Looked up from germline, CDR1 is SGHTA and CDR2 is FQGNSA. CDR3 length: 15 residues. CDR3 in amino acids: CASSPIAGAGDEQYF. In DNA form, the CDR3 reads TGTGCCAGCAGCCCAATAGCGGGGGCGGGCGACGAGCAGTACTTC.

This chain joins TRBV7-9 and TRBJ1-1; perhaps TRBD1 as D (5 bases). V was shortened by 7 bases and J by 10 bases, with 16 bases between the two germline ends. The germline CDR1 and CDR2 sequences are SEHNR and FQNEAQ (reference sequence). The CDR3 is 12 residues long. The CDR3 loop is CASNQAGRGAFF. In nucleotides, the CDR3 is TGTGCCAGCAATCAGGCCGGAAGGGGAGCTTTCTTT.

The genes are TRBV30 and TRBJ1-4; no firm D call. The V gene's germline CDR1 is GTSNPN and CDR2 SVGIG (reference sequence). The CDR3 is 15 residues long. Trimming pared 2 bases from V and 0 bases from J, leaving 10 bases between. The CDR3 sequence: CAWSLRGATNEKLFF. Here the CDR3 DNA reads TGTGCCTGGAGTTTACGGGGTGCAACTAATGAAAAACTGTTTTTT. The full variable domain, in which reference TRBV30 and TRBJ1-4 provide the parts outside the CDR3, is SQTIHQWPATLVQPVGSPLSLECTVEGTSNPNLYWYRQAAGRGLQLLFYSVGIGQISSEVPQNLSASRPQDRQFILSSKKLLLSDSGFYLCAWSLRGATNEKLFFGSGTQLSVL.

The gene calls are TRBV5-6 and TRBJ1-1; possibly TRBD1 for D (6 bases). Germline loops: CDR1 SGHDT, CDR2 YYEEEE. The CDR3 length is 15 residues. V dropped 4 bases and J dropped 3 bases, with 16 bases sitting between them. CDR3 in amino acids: CASSKGQFGYTEAFF. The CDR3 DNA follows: TGTGCCAGCAGCAAAGGACAGTTCGGGTACACTGAAGCTTTCTTT.

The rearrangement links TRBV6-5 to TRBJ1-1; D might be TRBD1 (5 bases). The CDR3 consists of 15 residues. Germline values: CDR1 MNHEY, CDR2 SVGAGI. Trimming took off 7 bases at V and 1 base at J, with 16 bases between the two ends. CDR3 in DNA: TGTGCCAGCATCCCCCGGGGGGGTGGGAACACTGAAGCTTTCTTT. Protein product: CASIPRGGGNTEAFF.

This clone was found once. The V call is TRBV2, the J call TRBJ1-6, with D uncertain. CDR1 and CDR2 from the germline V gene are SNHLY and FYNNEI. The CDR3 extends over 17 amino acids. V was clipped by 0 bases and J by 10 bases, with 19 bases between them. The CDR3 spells CASSEALLSRSGSPLHF. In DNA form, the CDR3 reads TGTGCCAGCAGTGAAGCGCTTCTCTCCCGATCAGGATCACCCCTCCACTTT.

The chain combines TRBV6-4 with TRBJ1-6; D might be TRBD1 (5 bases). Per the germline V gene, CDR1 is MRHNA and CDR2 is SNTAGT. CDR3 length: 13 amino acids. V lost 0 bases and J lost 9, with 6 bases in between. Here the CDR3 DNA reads TGTGCCAGCAGTGACTCTGGGGGTTCACCCCTCCACTTT. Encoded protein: CASSDSGGSPLHF.

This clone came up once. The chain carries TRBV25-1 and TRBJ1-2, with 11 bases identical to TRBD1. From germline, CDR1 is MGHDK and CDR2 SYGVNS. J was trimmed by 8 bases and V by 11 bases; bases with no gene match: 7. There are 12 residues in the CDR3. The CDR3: CAQGQGAHGYTF. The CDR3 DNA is TGTGCCCAAGGACAGGGGGCCCACGGCTACACCTTC.

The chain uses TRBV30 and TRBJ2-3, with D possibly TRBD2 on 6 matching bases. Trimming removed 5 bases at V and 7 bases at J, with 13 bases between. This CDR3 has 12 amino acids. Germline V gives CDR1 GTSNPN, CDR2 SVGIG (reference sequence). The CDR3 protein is CAWGTGSHTQYF. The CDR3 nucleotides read TGTGCCTGGGGGACTGGATCTCATACGCAGTATTTT.

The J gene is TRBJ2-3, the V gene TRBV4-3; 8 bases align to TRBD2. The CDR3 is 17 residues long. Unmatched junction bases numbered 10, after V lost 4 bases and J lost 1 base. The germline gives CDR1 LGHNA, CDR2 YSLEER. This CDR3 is CASSLKVSSGRTDTQYF. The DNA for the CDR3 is TGCGCCAGCAGCCTAAAGGTGTCTAGCGGGCGCACAGATACGCAGTATTTT.

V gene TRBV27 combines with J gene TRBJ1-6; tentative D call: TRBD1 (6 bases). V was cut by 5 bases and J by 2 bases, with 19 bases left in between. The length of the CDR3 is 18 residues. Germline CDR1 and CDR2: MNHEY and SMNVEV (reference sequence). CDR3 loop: CASSGWTDDVPYNSPLHF. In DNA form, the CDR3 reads TGTGCCAGCAGTGGATGGACAGACGACGTCCCCTATAATTCACCCCTCCACTTT.

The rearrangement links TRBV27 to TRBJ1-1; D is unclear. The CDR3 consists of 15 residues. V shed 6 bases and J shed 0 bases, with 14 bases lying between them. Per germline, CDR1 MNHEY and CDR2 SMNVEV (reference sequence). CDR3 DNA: TGTGCCAGCAGCAAGCACCCAATCATGAACACTGAAGCTTTCTTT. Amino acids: CASSKHPIMNTEAFF.

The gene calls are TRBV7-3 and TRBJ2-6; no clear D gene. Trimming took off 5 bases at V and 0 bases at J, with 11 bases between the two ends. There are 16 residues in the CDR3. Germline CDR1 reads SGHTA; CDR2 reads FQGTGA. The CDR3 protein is CASSREPTSGANVLTF. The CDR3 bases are TGTGCCAGCAGCCGTGAGCCGACCTCTGGGGCCAACGTCCTGACTTTC.

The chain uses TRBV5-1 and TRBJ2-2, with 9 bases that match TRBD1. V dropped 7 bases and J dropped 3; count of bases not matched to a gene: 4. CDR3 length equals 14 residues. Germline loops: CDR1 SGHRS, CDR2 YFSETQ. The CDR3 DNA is TGCGCCAGCCGGGACAGGGAATACACCGGGGAGCTGTTTTTT. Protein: CASRDREYTGELFF.

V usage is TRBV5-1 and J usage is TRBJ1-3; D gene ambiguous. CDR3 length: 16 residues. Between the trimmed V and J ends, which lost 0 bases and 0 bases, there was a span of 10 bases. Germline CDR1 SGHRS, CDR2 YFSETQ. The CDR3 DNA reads TGCGCCAGCAGCTTGGACCAAAGGAGCTCTGGAAACACCATATATTTT. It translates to CASSLDQRSSGNTIYF.

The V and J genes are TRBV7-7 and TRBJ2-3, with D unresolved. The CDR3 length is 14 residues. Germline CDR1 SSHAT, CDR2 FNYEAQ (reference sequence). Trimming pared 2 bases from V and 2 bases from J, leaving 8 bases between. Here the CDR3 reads CASSLWGTTDTQYF. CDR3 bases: TGTGCCAGCAGCTTATGGGGAACCACAGATACGCAGTATTTT.

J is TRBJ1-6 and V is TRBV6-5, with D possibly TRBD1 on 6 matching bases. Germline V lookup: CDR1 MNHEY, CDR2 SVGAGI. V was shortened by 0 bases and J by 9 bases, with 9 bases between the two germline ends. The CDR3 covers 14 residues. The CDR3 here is CASSYSSGASPLHF. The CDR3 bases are TGTGCCAGCAGTTACTCGTCAGGGGCTTCACCCCTCCACTTT.

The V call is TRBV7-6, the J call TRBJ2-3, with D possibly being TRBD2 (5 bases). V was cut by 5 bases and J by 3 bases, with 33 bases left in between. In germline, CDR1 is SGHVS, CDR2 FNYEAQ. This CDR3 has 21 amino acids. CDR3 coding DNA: TGTGCCAGCAGCCCAGAGCCCCCGGTAACGGGCGCGGGTTATTCAACAGATACGCAGTATTTT. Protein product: CASSPEPPVTGAGYSTDTQYF.

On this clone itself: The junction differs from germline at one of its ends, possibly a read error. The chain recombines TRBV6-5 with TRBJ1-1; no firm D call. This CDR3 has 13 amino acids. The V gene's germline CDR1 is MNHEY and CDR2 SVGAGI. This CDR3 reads CASGYRTALEAFF. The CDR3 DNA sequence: TGTGCCAGCGGTTATCGGACGGCCCTTGAAGCTTTCTTT.

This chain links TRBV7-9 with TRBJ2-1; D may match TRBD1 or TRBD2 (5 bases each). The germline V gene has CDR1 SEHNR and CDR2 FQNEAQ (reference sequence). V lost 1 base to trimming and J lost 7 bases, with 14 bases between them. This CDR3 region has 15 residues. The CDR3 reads CASSLGLVEGNEQFF. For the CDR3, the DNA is TGTGCCAGCAGCTTAGGACTCGTAGAGGGGAATGAGCAGTTCTTC.

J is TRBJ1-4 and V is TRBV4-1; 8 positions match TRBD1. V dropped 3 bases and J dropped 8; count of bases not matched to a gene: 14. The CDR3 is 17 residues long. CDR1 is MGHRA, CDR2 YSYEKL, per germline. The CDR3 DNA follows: TGCGCCAGCAGCCAGAGCCCCCTGACAGGGGATGGAGAAAAACTGTTTTTT. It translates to CASSQSPLTGDGEKLFF.

In DNA, the CDR3 is TGCGCCAGCAGCTTTGAATACCAGGGGAACGAGCAGTACTTC. Its protein product is CASSFEYQGNEQYF. The J gene is TRBJ2-5, the V gene TRBV5-1, with D possibly TRBD1 on 6 matching bases. The closer fit of TRBJ2-7 to the DNA end suggests the J call may be wrong. Germline values: CDR1 SGHRS, CDR2 YFSETQ. This CDR3 is 14 amino acids long.

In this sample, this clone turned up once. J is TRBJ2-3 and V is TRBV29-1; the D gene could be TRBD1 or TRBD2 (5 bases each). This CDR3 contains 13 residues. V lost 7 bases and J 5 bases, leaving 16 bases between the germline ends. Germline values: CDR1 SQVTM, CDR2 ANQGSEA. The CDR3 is CSAWRSGLDTQYF. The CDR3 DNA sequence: TGCAGCGCATGGAGGTCGGGGCTAGATACGCAGTATTTT.

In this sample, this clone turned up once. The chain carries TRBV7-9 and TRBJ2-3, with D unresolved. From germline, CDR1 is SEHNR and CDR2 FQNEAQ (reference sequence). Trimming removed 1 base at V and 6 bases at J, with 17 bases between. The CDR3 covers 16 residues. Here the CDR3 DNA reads TGTGCCAGCAGCTTAGTTTTAGGGAAATTTACGGATACGCAGTATTTT. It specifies CASSLVLGKFTDTQYF.

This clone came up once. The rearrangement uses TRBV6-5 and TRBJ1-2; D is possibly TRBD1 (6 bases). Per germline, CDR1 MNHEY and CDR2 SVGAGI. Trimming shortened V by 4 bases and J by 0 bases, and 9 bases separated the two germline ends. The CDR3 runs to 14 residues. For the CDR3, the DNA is TGTGCCAGCAGTTGGACAGTGGCTAACTATGGCTACACCTTC. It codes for CASSWTVANYGYTF.

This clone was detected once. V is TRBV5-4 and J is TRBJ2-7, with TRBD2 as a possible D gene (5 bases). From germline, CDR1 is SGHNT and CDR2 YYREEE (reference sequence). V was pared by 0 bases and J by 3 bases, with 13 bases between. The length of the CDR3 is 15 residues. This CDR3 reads CASSLDGVSVYEQYF. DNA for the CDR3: TGTGCCAGCAGCTTGGACGGGGTGTCGGTCTACGAGCAGTACTTC.